This T cell receptor (beta chain) was recorded in a study of OX40 agonist ivuxolimab in advanced cancers. Study overall: Patients received ivuxolimab, an agonistic anti-OX40 (CD134) antibody. Study-level points and caveats: Antigen specificity was not determined for the expanded peripheral T cells.

About this clone: Its antigen is undetermined.

Produced via immunoSEQ multiplex PCR; TCRdb's table is partial and in-frame only. The table records 85,000 to 100,000 clones, roughly 89% of them present only once. V lost 4 bases to trimming and J lost 2 bases, with 27 bases between them. This CDR3 spans 19 amino acids. Germline CDR1 is MNHNS and CDR2 is SASEGT. The sequence came from an adult with an advanced solid tumor such as melanoma, head and neck, liver or kidney cancer. This material consisted of CD4+ or CD8+ T cells sorted from blood, taken in a trial of the OX40 agonist ivuxolimab. The chain has TRBV6-1 and TRBJ2-7, with a tentative D call TRBD2 (9 bases). The CDR3 sequence is CASSGTGRKPSGDTYEQYF. The DNA for the CDR3 is TGTGCCAGCAGTGGGACAGGGAGGAAACCTAGCGGGGATACCTACGAGCAGTACTTC.